The 31 T cell receptor beta chains presented below share a single source sample, sequenced in a study of naive and memory T cell subsets (dated 2017 in TCRdb). Summary of the overall study and its limitations: Naive repertoires, especially CD8, contained a few larger clonotypes, possibly memory cells re-expressing CD45RA.

The method behind the library was UMI-ligation and nested PCR. The reads were generated on an Illumina MiSeq. The beta constant-region primer consisted of an equimolar mixture of two oligonucleotides that together covered TRBC1 and TRBC2. The ligated cDNA went through four rounds of PCR with nested alpha and beta constant-region primers together with the SP2 primer. TCRdb reprocessed the public reads (quality trimming at Q25 with fastp, clone calling with MiXCR) and kept in-frame beta chains. All rows with the same CDR3 protein become a single entry with the most common DNA and genes. Counted in this sample were roughly 100,000 distinct CDR3 sequences; approximately 10% of them appeared once. The top ten clones comprise roughly 0.13% of the sample. What these receptors recognize is not known. The specimen was naive CD4+ T cells from blood. This specimen's cell subset or site label, per the study, means: naive T cells, CD45RA high CD27+. The source of these receptors is a human donor in good health.

This clonotype has a handful of counts. The junction does not match germline at one end; this may be a read error. The gene calls are TRBV7-2 and TRBJ1-1, with unresolved D. CDR3 length: 12 residues. CDR1 is SGHTA, CDR2 FQGNSA, per germline. The CDR3 loop is CVSSHTPNEAFF. The CDR3 bases are TGTGTCAGCAGCCACACACCCAATGAAGCTTTCTTT.

This clonotype was recorded a few times. The chain has TRBV5-1 and TRBJ1-4; no clear D gene. V was shortened by 1 base and J by 5 bases, with 12 bases between the two germline ends. CDR3 size: 15 residues. Germline CDR1 reads SGHRS; CDR2 reads YFSETQ. CDR3 amino acids: CASSLSGRENEKLFF. CDR3 nucleotide sequence: TGCGCCAGCAGCTTGTCCGGGCGTGAGAATGAAAAACTGTTTTTT.

The V and J genes are TRBV15 and TRBJ1-4, with D uncertain. The germline V gene encodes CDR1 LNHNV and CDR2 YYDKDF (reference sequence). V was clipped by 3 bases and J by 0 bases, with 8 bases between them. This CDR3 is 15 amino acids long. The CDR3, as DNA: TGTGCCACCAGCAGGGACGTTTCAACTAATGAAAAACTGTTTTTT. Its protein is CATSRDVSTNEKLFF.

This clonotype was counted between two and nine times. The rearrangement joins TRBV20-1 to TRBJ1-3; tentatively, D is TRBD1 (6 bases). Germline assignment: CDR1 DFQATT and CDR2 SNEGSKA (reference sequence). CDR3 length: 14 amino acids. V shed 6 bases and J shed 0 bases, with 12 bases lying between them. The CDR3 reads CSADTGSSGNTIYF. The CDR3 DNA sequence: TGCAGTGCGGATACAGGGTCCTCTGGAAACACCATATATTTT.

In this sample, this clonotype turned up a few times. This chain uses TRBV12-3 or TRBV12-4 with TRBJ2-4; D not resolved. The CDR3 consists of 16 residues. Between the trimmed V and J ends, which lost 5 bases and 0 bases, there was a span of 14 bases. CDR3 in DNA: TGTGCCAGCAGTCCGACCACGCAAATAGCCAAAAACATTCAGTACTTC. Translation gives CASSPTTQIAKNIQYF.

The gene calls are TRBV14 and TRBJ1-2, with 8 bases aligning to TRBD1. CDR3 length: 17 residues. With V trimmed by 1 base and J by 0 bases, 7 bases remained unmatched. Germline CDR1 SGHDN, CDR2 FVKESK. The CDR3 is CASSQVQGALSNYGYTF. CDR3 in DNA: TGTGCCAGCAGCCAAGTCCAGGGGGCCCTATCTAACTATGGCTACACCTTC.

The DNA of the CDR3 is TGTGCCAGTAGTATCGAGACAGCTTTTGAGCAGTTCTTC. It codes for CASSIETAFEQFF. V is TRBV19 and J is TRBJ2-1; D is possibly TRBD1 (5 bases). Per germline, CDR1 LNHDA and CDR2 SQIVND (reference sequence). V was pared by 3 bases and J by 9 bases, with 12 bases between. This CDR3 spans 13 amino acids. Full variable domain (remainder filled in from reference TRBV19 and TRBJ2-1): DGGITQSPKYLFRKEGQNVTLSCEQNLNHDAMYWYRQDPGQGLRLIYYSQIVNDFQKGDIAEGYSVSREKKESFPLTVTSAQKNPTAFYLCASSIETAFEQFFGPGTRLTVL.

This clonotype showed up just a few times. The gene calls are TRBV18 and TRBJ2-1; 7 bases are a match to TRBD1. CDR1 KGHSH and CDR2 LQKENI come from the germline V gene. This CDR3 has 13 residues. V shed 5 bases and J 6 bases; nucleotides not matched to a gene: 4. The chain's CDR3 is CASSVGQVNEQFF. CDR3 DNA sequence: TGTGCCAGCTCAGTAGGACAGGTCAATGAGCAGTTCTTC.

The genes are TRBV12-3 or TRBV12-4 and TRBJ2-3; possibly TRBD1 for D (6 bases). V lost 3 bases, J lost 4 bases, and 29 bases lay in between. This CDR3 is 20 amino acids long. In DNA form, the CDR3 reads TGTGCCAGCAGTTTTGGGTTGGGGGCAGGGATGCGTGAGAGGTCAGATACGCAGTATTTT. It encodes CASSFGLGAGMRERSDTQYF.

This clonotype turned up a few times. The rearrangement uses TRBV2 and TRBJ2-7; 10 bases align to TRBD2. Germline lookup yields CDR1 SNHLY and CDR2 FYNNEI. The CDR3 length is 15 residues. V was clipped by 4 bases and J by 5 bases; unmatched bases: 8. The CDR3 sequence is CASSVQLAGVDEQYF. The CDR3 nucleotides read TGTGCCAGCAGTGTGCAGCTAGCGGGAGTGGACGAGCAGTACTTC.

This clonotype came up a few times. The chain employs TRBV27 and TRBJ2-2; the D is unclear. The CDR3 has 12 residues. V was clipped by 5 bases and J by 6 bases, with 7 bases between them. Germline-derived CDR1 and CDR2 are MNHEY and SMNVEV (reference sequence). The CDR3 protein is CASSRWPGELFF. The CDR3 DNA sequence: TGTGCCAGCAGTCGGTGGCCCGGGGAGCTGTTTTTT.

The V call is TRBV7-2, the J call TRBJ2-3, with D hard to call. V dropped 1 base and J dropped 0 bases, with 8 bases sitting between them. This CDR3 is 15 amino acids long. The germline gives CDR1 SGHTA, CDR2 FQGNSA. The DNA of the CDR3 is TGTGCCAGCAGCTTAGGACGGTTTAGCACAGATACGCAGTATTTT. This codes for CASSLGRFSTDTQYF.

This clonotype has more than one count but fewer than ten. The chain couples TRBV10-3 to TRBJ2-1; D is unclear. The length of the CDR3 is 15 residues. V lost 2 bases and J lost 4, with 12 bases in between. Per the germline V gene, CDR1 is ENHRY and CDR2 is SYGVKD. The CDR3 loop reads CAISEEAQQYNEQFF. The CDR3 DNA reads as TGTGCCATCAGTGAGGAGGCCCAACAGTACAATGAGCAGTTCTTC.

This clonotype was picked up many times. V usage is TRBV28 and J usage is TRBJ2-7; D may be TRBD2 (6 bases). Germline V lookup: CDR1 MDHEN, CDR2 SYDVKM. The CDR3 totals 12 residues. Trimming cost V 5 bases and J 6 bases, with 11 bases left between them. As DNA, the CDR3 is TGTGCCAGCAGTGGAGGGCGTCGCGAGCAGTACTTC. Amino acids: CASSGGRREQYF. Full variable domain (remainder filled in from reference TRBV28 and TRBJ2-7): DVKVTQSSRYLVKRTGEKVFLECVQDMDHENMFWYRQDPGLGLRLIYFSYDVKMKEKGDIPEGYSVSREKKERFSLILESASTNQTSMYLCASSGGRREQYFGPGTRLTVT.

CDR3 residues: CASSRQRQYNEQFF. CDR3 bases: TGTGCCAGCAGTCGCCAGCGGCAGTACAATGAGCAGTTCTTC. The V gene is TRBV6-5, the J gene TRBJ2-1; perhaps TRBD2 as D (5 bases). The CDR3 has 14 residues. In germline, CDR1 is MNHEY, CDR2 SVGAGI. V was clipped by 5 bases and J by 4 bases, with 12 bases between them.

This clonotype came up a few times. The chain links TRBV27 to TRBJ2-3, with D possibly being TRBD2 (6 bases). This CDR3 has 15 residues. V was clipped by 4 bases and J by 5 bases, with 16 bases between them. Per germline, CDR1 MNHEY and CDR2 SMNVEV (reference sequence). CDR3 residues: CASSSPGVIVDTQYF. In nucleotides, the CDR3 is TGTGCCAGCAGTTCCCCGGGAGTCATCGTAGATACGCAGTATTTT.

This clonotype was detected only a few times. The chain is built from TRBV7-9 and TRBJ2-7; D is perhaps TRBD2 (6 bases). V was shortened by 5 bases and J by 1 base, with 12 bases between the two germline ends. The germline V gene encodes CDR1 SEHNR and CDR2 FQNEAQ (reference sequence). The CDR3 is made up of 14 amino acids. DNA of the CDR3: TGTGCCAGCAGCGCTACCGGGAGATCCTACGAGCAGTACTTC. Its translation is CASSATGRSYEQYF.

This clonotype has more than one count but fewer than ten. The chain couples TRBV18 to TRBJ2-1; TRBD1 aligns across 9 bases. Germline V gives CDR1 KGHSH, CDR2 LQKENI. Losses at the gene ends were 1 base for V and 7 bases for J; bases not matched to a gene: 8. The CDR3 covers 16 residues. In nucleotides, the CDR3 is TGTGCCAGCTCACCACTCGCGGGACAGGGAGGAAATGAGCAGTTCTTC. Its protein is CASSPLAGQGGNEQFF.

CDR3 amino acids: CSVTQGAGGYTF. DNA of the CDR3: TGCAGTGTCACCCAGGGGGCCGGTGGCTACACCTTC. The rearrangement joins TRBV20-1 to TRBJ1-2, with 8 positions matching TRBD1. V shed 7 bases and J 7 bases; nucleotides not matched to a gene: 8. The CDR3 length is 12 residues. CDR1 is DFQATT and CDR2 is SNEGSKA in the germline V gene (reference sequence).

Only a few counts were recorded for this clonotype. This chain uses TRBV10-3 with TRBJ1-4, with D tentatively TRBD1 (5 bases). The CDR3 is 14 residues long. The germline V and J ends were trimmed by 4 bases and 6 bases, with 12 bases remaining between them. The germline V gene encodes CDR1 ENHRY and CDR2 SYGVKD. CDR3 protein: CAISVGGADEKLFF. CDR3 bases: TGTGCCATCAGTGTCGGAGGGGCTGATGAAAAACTGTTTTTT.

Only a few counts were recorded for this clonotype. The chain combines TRBV30 with TRBJ1-2, with 7 positions matching TRBD1. CDR1 and CDR2 from the germline V gene are GTSNPN and SVGIG (reference sequence). The V and J ends lost 3 bases and 6 bases, in that order; junction bases with no gene match: 7. The CDR3 extends over 13 amino acids. CDR3 sequence: CAWSRQGVHGYTF. CDR3 in DNA: TGTGCCTGGAGCCGCCAGGGGGTGCATGGCTACACCTTC.

The chain employs TRBV5-1 and TRBJ2-5; 11 bases map to TRBD2. The CDR3 sequence is 14 residues long. Germline lookup yields CDR1 SGHRS and CDR2 YFSETQ. Losses at the gene ends were 4 bases for V and 4 bases for J; bases not matched to a gene: 3. This CDR3 is CASSATSGAETQYF. The CDR3 nucleotides read TGCGCCAGCAGCGCGACTAGCGGGGCAGAGACCCAGTACTTC. The whole variable domain, filled in from reference TRBV5-1 and TRBJ2-5, reads KAGVTQTPRYLIKTRGQQVTLSCSPISGHRSVSWYQQTPGQGLQFLFEYFSETQRNKGNFPGRFSGRQFSNSRSEMNVSTLELGDSALYLCASSATSGAETQYFGPGTRLLVL.

The CDR3 is CASRRLAGVSTGELFF. The CDR3 DNA sequence: TGTGCCAGCAGGAGACTAGCGGGAGTCTCTACCGGGGAGCTGTTTTTT. The chain uses TRBV6-2 or TRBV6-3 and TRBJ2-2, with 12 bases lining up with TRBD2. The CDR3 covers 16 residues. V was clipped by 6 bases and J by 5 bases; unmatched bases: 7. Germline V lookup: CDR1 MNHEY, CDR2 SVGEGT.

The CDR3 DNA reads TGTGCCAGCAGCTTGGGACTAGCGGGAGGTAACAATGAGCAGTTCTTC. It encodes CASSLGLAGGNNEQFF. The V call is TRBV5-4, the J call TRBJ2-1, with 13 bases fitting TRBD2. V shed 0 bases, J shed 5 bases, and the junction held 2 bases outside the gene matches. The CDR3 runs 16 residues. Per the germline V gene, CDR1 is SGHNT and CDR2 is YYREEE (reference sequence).

This clonotype was counted only a few times. The genes are TRBV4-3 and TRBJ2-2; 10 nucleotides align to TRBD2. The V gene's germline CDR1 is LGHNA and CDR2 YSLEER. This CDR3 contains 20 residues. Trimming at V came to 0 bases and at J to 4 bases, leaving 14 bases not matched to a gene. The CDR3 nucleotides read TGCGCCAGCAGCCAAGATAGACTAGCGGGCACCCCGTCAGGCACCGGGGAGCTGTTTTTT. It encodes CASSQDRLAGTPSGTGELFF.

The gene calls are TRBV12-3 or TRBV12-4 and TRBJ2-1; 9 nucleotides agree with TRBD1. The trim removed 5 bases at V and 0 bases at J, leaving 14 bases unmatched. CDR3 size: 19 residues. The CDR3 sequence is CASSLQDRGKTSSYNEQFF. The CDR3, as DNA: TGTGCCAGCAGTCTTCAAGACAGGGGGAAAACAAGCTCCTACAATGAGCAGTTCTTC.

This clonotype was seen ten or more times. This chain links TRBV7-6 with TRBJ1-6, with D uncertain. V lost 5 bases and J 1 base, leaving 9 bases between the germline ends. This CDR3 contains 15 residues. Germline V gene sequence: CDR1 SGHVS, CDR2 FNYEAQ. The chain's CDR3 is CASSLRDSYNSPLHF. The DNA for the CDR3 is TGTGCCAGCAGCCTGCGAGATTCCTATAATTCACCCCTCCACTTT.

This clonotype has just a few counts. This chain uses TRBV18 with TRBJ2-1; possible D gene TRBD2, 7 bases. Germline V CDR1 and CDR2: KGHSH, LQKENI. V shed 1 base and J shed 9 bases, with 16 bases lying between them. This CDR3 region has 15 residues. CDR3 loop: CASSPQELGGREQFF. In DNA form, the CDR3 reads TGTGCCAGCTCACCACAGGAACTGGGGGGGCGTGAGCAGTTCTTC.

There are many counts of this clonotype. This chain uses TRBV2 with TRBJ2-2; D assignment may be TRBD1 or TRBD2 (5 bases each). The germline V and J ends were trimmed by 6 bases and 1 base, with 15 bases remaining between them. Germline V CDR1 and CDR2: SNHLY, FYNNEI. This CDR3 region has 16 residues. The CDR3 spells CASSAGTLENTGELFF. CDR3 bases: TGTGCCAGCAGCGCCGGGACCCTGGAGAACACCGGGGAGCTGTTTTTT. Full variable domain (rest looked up from reference TRBV2 and TRBJ2-2): EPEVTQTPSHQVTQMGQEVILRCVPISNHLYFYWYRQILGQKVEFLVSFYNNEISEKSEIFDDQFSVERPDGSNFTLKIRSTKLEDSAMYFCASSAGTLENTGELFFGEGSRLTVL.

The chain is built from TRBV28 and TRBJ1-2, with a weak D call TRBD1 (5 bases). Trimming left V 6 bases short and J 4 bases short, with 9 bases between. There are 12 residues in the CDR3. Germline CDR1 is MDHEN and CDR2 is SYDVKM. The CDR3 nucleotides are TGTGCCAGCAGCCAGACAGTCTATGGCTACACCTTC. Its translation: CASSQTVYGYTF.

This chain joins TRBV12-3 or TRBV12-4 and TRBJ2-3; 9 nucleotides match TRBD1. The trim removed 7 bases at V and 7 bases at J, leaving 12 bases unmatched. The CDR3 is 15 amino acids. The CDR3 DNA is TGTGCCAGCACCGAACCAGGGACAGGGTTAAATACGCAGTATTTT. This sequence encodes CASTEPGTGLNTQYF.